This is a list of T cell receptor beta chains from one sample in a study of cytomegalovirus exposure and HLA in healthy donors. The protocol was immunoSEQ multiplex PCR, while the TCRdb copy is restricted to in-frame clones and leaves out a portion. Among about 280,000 clones listed, approximately 87% were seen once. What was sequenced was PBMCs. The receptor set was obtained from a woman aged 18-29 years in good health and CMV-seronegative. The CDR3 runs from the conserved cysteine through the conserved F or W. Each record gives: D gene, J gene, V gene, clone size, CDR3 DNA, CDR3 protein. The D gene is left open where the match is weak. Clone size is not always given. Where it is, it says once, few, many or a class for expanded clones.

NA	TRBJ1-4	TRBV5-6	NA	TGTGCCAGCAGCCGGGGGGGCCACGGAAATGAAAAACTGTTTTTT	CASSRGGHGNEKLFF
NA	TRBJ2-7	TRBV5-1	once	TGCGCCAGCCGAGGGGGGGGCGGACTCTCCTACGAGCAGTACTTC	CASRGGGGLSYEQYF
TRBD2	TRBJ2-3	TRBV6-5	NA	TGTGCCAGCAGTTTTAGCGGGAGGCTCGAGACAGATACGCAGTATTTT	CASSFSGRLETDTQYF
NA	TRBJ2-1	TRBV30	once	TGTGCCTGGAGTGCCTACAGGGAGAACTACAATGAGCAGTTCTTC	CAWSAYRENYNEQFF
TRBD2	TRBJ2-1	TRBV4-3	once	TGCGCCAGCAGCCAAGATATAAATGGCGGGAGGGGGACTAGGGAGAATGAGCAGTTCTTC	CASSQDINGGRGTRENEQFF
NA	TRBJ1-5	TRBV7-2	NA	TGTGCCAGCAGCTTAGCAGGGAGGAATCAGCCCCAGCATTTT	CASSLAGRNQPQHF
TRBD1	TRBJ1-1	TRBV2	NA	TGTGCCAGCAAGGACAGGTCGAACACTGAAGCTTTCTTT	CASKDRSNTEAFF
NA	TRBJ1-2	TRBV2	NA	TGTGCCAGCAGGCAGTGGGCTCCCGGCTACACCTTC	CASRQWAPGYTF
NA	TRBJ2-1	TRBV6-4	NA	TGTGCCAGCAGTGACTCGGTCAGCTACAATGAGCAGTTCTTC	CASSDSVSYNEQFF
TRBD1	TRBJ2-1	TRBV29-1	NA	TGCAGCGTAAGGGACAGGGTAACCTACAATGAGCAGTTCTTC	CSVRDRVTYNEQFF
NA	TRBJ1-5	TRBV28	NA	TGTGCCAGCAGTGCGGATTTCGGTGGTATACCCCAGCATTTT	CASSADFGGIPQHF
TRBD2	TRBJ2-2	TRBV5-1	NA	TGCGCCAGCAGCTTGGCCGGCGGGAGCGGCACCGGGGAGCTGTTTTTT	CASSLAGGSGTGELFF
NA	TRBJ1-2	TRBV28	NA	TGTGCCAGCAGTTTAGCTATCTTAGATCCTAACTATGGCTACACCTTC	CASSLAILDPNYGYTF
TRBD2	TRBJ2-7	TRBV6-1	NA	TGTGCCACGGGGAGGGGATCCTACGAGCAGTACTTC	CATGRGSYEQYF
NA	TRBJ2-1	TRBV5-4	NA	TGTGCCAGCAGCACTGTCGACAATGAGCAGTTCTTC	CASSTVDNEQFF
TRBD2	TRBJ2-5	TRBV5-1	NA	TGCGCCAGCAGCTGGGAGGGAGAGACCCAGTACTTC	CASSWEGETQYF
NA	TRBJ1-2	TRBV7-2	few	TGTGCCAGCAGACGACGGATCGGCGGAAGCTATGGCTACACCTTC	CASRRRIGGSYGYTF
NA	TRBJ2-5	TRBV5-1	NA	TGCGCCAGCAGCCTCCTTCGGGGGAATTTGCTTCGAGAGACCCAGTACTTC	CASSLLRGNLLRETQYF
TRBD2	TRBJ2-7	TRBV28	NA	TGTGCCAGCAGTTTATTTGGCGGGAGTGTTTCCTACGAGCAGTACTTC	CASSLFGGSVSYEQYF
TRBD1	TRBJ1-5	TRBV2	NA	TGTGCCAGCAGCCCCACAGGTACCCCACAGGGGGCCAAGGGCAATCAGCCCCAGCATTTT	CASSPTGTPQGAKGNQPQHF
NA	TRBJ1-5	TRBV6-5	NA	TGTGCCAGCAGTTACGCAGGGCCGGCTCACAATCAGCCCCAGCATTTT	CASSYAGPAHNQPQHF
NA	TRBJ1-1	TRBV28	NA	TGTGCCAGCAGCTACTCTCTTACAGGTGAAGCTTTCTTT	CASSYSLTGEAFF
NA	TRBJ1-1	TRBV27	few	TGTGCCAGCAGTTTATCGACTTGGTCTACCTCTTCGAACACTGAAGCTTTCTTT	CASSLSTWSTSSNTEAFF
NA	TRBJ2-3	TRBV28	NA	TGTGCCAGCAGTTTAGGTAGAGATAGCACAGATACGCAGTATTTT	CASSLGRDSTDTQYF
NA	TRBJ2-7	TRBV2	NA	TGTGCCAGCCGGTCATCTAGCGTCCTGTACGAGCAGTACTTC	CASRSSSVLYEQYF
TRBD1	TRBJ2-7	TRBV11-2	once	TGTGCCAGCAGCACCATACAGGGGTACGAGCAGTACTTC	CASSTIQGYEQYF
TRBD1	TRBJ1-3	TRBV2	NA	TGTGCCAGCAGGGGGGACAGGGTTGGAAACACCATATATTTT	CASRGDRVGNTIYF
NA	TRBJ1-4	TRBV7-8	NA	TGTGCCAGCAGCTTAGCCGCGGCTAATGAAAAACTGTTTTTT	CASSLAAANEKLFF
NA	TRBJ2-1	TRBV6-5	NA	TGTGCCAGCTTCCCAATGGGGGGATACAATGAGCAGTTCTTC	CASFPMGGYNEQFF
NA	TRBJ1-3	TRBV11-2	NA	TGTGCCAGCAGCGAAGGGACAAGCTCTGGAAACACCATATATTTT	CASSEGTSSGNTIYF
NA	TRBJ2-7	TRBV28	NA	TGTGCCAGCAGCCTTTTTCGTGACGAGCAGTACTTC	CASSLFRDEQYF